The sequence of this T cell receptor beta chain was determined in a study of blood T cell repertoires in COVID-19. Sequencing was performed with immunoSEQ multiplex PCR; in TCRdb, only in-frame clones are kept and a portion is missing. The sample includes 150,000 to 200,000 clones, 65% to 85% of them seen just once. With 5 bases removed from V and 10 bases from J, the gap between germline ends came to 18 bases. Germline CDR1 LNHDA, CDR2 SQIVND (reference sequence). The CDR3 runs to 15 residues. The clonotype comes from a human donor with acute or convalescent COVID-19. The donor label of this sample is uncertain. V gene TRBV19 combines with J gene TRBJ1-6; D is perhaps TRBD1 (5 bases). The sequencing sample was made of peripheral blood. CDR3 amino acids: CASSAAPGSFSPLHF. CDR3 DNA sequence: TGTGCCAGTAGTGCCGCCCCAGGGTCTTTCTCACCCCTCCACTTT.